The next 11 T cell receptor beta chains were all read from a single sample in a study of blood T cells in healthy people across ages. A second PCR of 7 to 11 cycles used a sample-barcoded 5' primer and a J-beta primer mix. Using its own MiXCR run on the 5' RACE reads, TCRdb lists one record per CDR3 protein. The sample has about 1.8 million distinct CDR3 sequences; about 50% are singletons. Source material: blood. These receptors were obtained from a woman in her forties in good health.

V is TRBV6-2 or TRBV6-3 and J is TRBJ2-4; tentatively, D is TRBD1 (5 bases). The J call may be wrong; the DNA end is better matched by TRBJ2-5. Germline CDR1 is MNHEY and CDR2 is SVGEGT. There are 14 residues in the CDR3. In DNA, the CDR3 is TGTGCCAGCACCGAAACAGGTTTGGGGGAGACCCAGTACTTC. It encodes CASTETGLGETQYF.

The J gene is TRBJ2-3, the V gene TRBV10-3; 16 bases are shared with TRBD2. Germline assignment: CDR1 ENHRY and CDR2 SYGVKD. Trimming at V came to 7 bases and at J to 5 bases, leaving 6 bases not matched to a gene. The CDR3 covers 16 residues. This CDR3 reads CAIKGTSGGAVDTQYF. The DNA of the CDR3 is TGTGCCATCAAAGGGACTAGCGGGGGGGCCGTAGATACGCAGTATTTT.

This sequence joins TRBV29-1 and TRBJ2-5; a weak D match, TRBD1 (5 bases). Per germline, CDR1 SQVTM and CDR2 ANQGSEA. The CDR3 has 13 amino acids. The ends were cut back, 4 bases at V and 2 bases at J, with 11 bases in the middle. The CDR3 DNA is TGCAGCGTTGCCCCGCCAGGGCAAGAGACCCAGTACTTC. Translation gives CSVAPPGQETQYF.

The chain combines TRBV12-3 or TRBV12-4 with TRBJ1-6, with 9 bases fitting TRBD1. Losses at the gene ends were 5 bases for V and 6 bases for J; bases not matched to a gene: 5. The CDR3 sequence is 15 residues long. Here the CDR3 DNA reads TGTGCCAGCAGTCGCACAGGGGGCTCTAATTCACCCCTCCACTTT. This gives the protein CASSRTGGSNSPLHF.

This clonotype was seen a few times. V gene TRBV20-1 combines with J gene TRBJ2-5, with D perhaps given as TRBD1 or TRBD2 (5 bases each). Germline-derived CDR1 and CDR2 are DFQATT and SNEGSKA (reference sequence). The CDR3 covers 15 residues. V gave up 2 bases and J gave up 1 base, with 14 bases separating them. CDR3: CSARPGRKSQETQYF. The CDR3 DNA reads TGCAGTGCTAGACCGGGACGTAAGTCCCAAGAGACCCAGTACTTC.

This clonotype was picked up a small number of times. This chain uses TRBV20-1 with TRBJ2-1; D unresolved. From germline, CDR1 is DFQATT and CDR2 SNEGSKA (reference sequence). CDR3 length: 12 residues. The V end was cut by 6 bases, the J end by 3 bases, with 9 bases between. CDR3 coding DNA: TGCAGTGCATCGGTAAGCTACAATGAGCAGTTCTTC. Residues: CSASVSYNEQFF.

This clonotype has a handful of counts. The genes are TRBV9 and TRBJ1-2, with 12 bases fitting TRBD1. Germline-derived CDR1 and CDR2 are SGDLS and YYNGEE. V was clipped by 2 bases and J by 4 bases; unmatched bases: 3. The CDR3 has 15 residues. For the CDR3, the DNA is TGTGCCAGCAGCGTCGGGACAGGGGGCGCCTATGGCTACACCTTC. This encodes CASSVGTGGAYGYTF. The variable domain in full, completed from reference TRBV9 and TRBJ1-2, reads DSGVTQTPKHLITATGQRVTLRCSPRSGDLSVYWYQQSLDQGLQFLIQYYNGEERAKGNILERFSAQQFPDLHSELNLSSLELGDSALYFCASSVGTGGAYGYTFGSGTRLTVV.

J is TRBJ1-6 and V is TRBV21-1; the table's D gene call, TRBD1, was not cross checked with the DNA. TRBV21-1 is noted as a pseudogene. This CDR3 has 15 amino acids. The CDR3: CASSFEHGGNSPLHF. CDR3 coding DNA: TGTGCCAGCAGCTTTGAGCACGGGGGTAATTCACCCCTCCACTTT.

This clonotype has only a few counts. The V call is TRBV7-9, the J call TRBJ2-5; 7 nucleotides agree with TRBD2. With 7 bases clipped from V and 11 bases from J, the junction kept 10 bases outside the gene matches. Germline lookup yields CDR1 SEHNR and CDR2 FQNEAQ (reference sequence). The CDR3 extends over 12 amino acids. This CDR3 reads CASTLLGREQYF. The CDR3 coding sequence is TGTGCCAGCACCCTCTTGGGGAGGGAGCAGTACTTC.

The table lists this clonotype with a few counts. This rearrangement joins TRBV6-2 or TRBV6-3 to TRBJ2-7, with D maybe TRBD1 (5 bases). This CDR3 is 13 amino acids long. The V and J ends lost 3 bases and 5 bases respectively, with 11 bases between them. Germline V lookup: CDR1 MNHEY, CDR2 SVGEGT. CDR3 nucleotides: TGTGCCAGCAGTTATATTCAGGGAAACGAGCAGTACTTC. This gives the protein CASSYIQGNEQYF.

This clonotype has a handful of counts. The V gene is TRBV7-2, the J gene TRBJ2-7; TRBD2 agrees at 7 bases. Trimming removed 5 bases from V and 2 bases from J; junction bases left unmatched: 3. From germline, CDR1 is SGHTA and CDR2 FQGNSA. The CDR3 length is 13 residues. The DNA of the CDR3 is TGTGCCAGCAGCACGGGACTACCCTACGAGCAGTACTTC. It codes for CASSTGLPYEQYF.